These 9 T cell receptor beta chains share one sample of origin, sequenced in a study of graft-versus-host responses after intestinal transplantation. The table came from immunoSEQ multiplex PCR; TCRdb's copy has only in-frame clones and leaves some out. The sample records 70,000 or so clones, 84% being singletons. Antigen specificity for these receptors is unknown. Source: unstimulated CD4+ T cells sorted from spleen or lymph node cells, taken before transplant. Every receptor here comes from a human donor who was the organ donor for an intestinal transplant.

The chain combines TRBV6-6 with TRBJ2-3; 10 bases are shared with TRBD2. V lost 6 bases, J lost 5 bases, and 5 bases stayed unmatched. The CDR3 runs 14 residues. The germline V gene has CDR1 MNHNY and CDR2 SVGAGI (reference sequence). The CDR3 nucleotides are TGTGCCAGCAGGATAGCGGGGGGTGTAGATACGCAGTATTTT. Translating it yields CASRIAGGVDTQYF.

The chain links TRBV9 to TRBJ1-2, with 8 bases matching TRBD1. The junction had 8 bases not matched to a gene; V was cut back by 3 bases and J by 4 bases. The CDR3 contains 15 residues. The germline V gene encodes CDR1 SGDLS and CDR2 YYNGEE. The CDR3 loop is CASSADQGATYGYTF. CDR3 nucleotide sequence: TGTGCCAGCAGCGCCGACCAGGGGGCGACCTATGGCTACACCTTC.

The chain is built from TRBV6-5 and TRBJ1-2, with D possibly being TRBD1 (6 bases). Trimming removed 7 bases at V and 4 bases at J, with 13 bases between. This CDR3 has 13 amino acids. Germline V gene lookup returns CDR1 MNHEY and CDR2 SVGAGI. The CDR3: CASTGGGIYGYTF. CDR3 DNA sequence: TGTGCCAGCACTGGGGGCGGCATCTATGGCTACACCTTC.

The chain carries TRBV5-6 and TRBJ1-6; possible D gene TRBD1, 5 bases. The CDR3 runs 16 residues. Germline V gene data show CDR1 as SGHDT and CDR2 as YYEEEE. Trimming took 0 bases from V and 7 from J, leaving 14 bases between them. CDR3 bases: TGTGCCAGCAGCTTGGAAGGGAGGGGCCGGAATTCACCCCTCCACTTT. This codes for CASSLEGRGRNSPLHF.

V gene TRBV4-1 combines with J gene TRBJ2-1; 12 bases line up with TRBD2. This CDR3 has 16 amino acids. CDR1 MGHRA and CDR2 YSYEKL come from the germline V gene. The J segment lost 4 bases and the V segment lost 0 bases, leaving 1 base of the junction unmatched. CDR3: CASSQDLAGGYNEQFF. DNA for the CDR3: TGCGCCAGCAGCCAAGATCTAGCGGGGGGGTACAATGAGCAGTTCTTC.

The chain is built from TRBV5-4 and TRBJ1-2; TRBD1 matches 7 bases. The CDR3 covers 13 residues. Losses at the gene ends were 5 bases for V and 3 bases for J; bases not matched to a gene: 4. In germline, CDR1 is SGHNT, CDR2 YYREEE (reference sequence). The CDR3 sequence is CASRRDSHYGYTF. The CDR3 DNA follows: TGTGCCAGCAGACGGGACAGTCACTATGGCTACACCTTC. The variable domain in full, completed from reference TRBV5-4 and TRBJ1-2, reads ETGVTQSPTHLIKTRGQQVTLRCSSQSGHNTVSWYQQALGQGPQFIFQYYREEENGRGNFPPRFSGLQFPNYSSELNVNALELDDSALYLCASRRDSHYGYTFGSGTRLTVV.

The V gene is TRBV30, the J gene TRBJ1-5; D is unclear. Per the germline V gene, CDR1 is GTSNPN and CDR2 is SVGIG (reference sequence). Trimming removed 1 base from V and 4 bases from J, with 5 bases in between. This CDR3 has 12 amino acids. For the CDR3, the DNA is TGTGCCTGGAGTGACGGGAATCAGCCCCAGCATTTT. Protein: CAWSDGNQPQHF.

The chain links TRBV25-1 to TRBJ1-1, with D possibly being TRBD1 (5 bases). V lost 0 bases, J lost 4 bases, and 15 bases lay in between. From germline, CDR1 is MGHDK and CDR2 SYGVNS. This CDR3 has 16 residues. This chain's CDR3 is CASSEYGGTGSTEAFF. The CDR3 DNA sequence: TGTGCCAGCAGTGAATATGGGGGGACGGGGAGCACTGAAGCTTTCTTT.

The rearrangement joins TRBV5-1 to TRBJ1-1; TRBD1 might be the D (6 bases). Deletions cut 3 bases from V and 2 bases from J, with 23 bases between. CDR3 size: 18 residues. The germline V gene has CDR1 SGHRS and CDR2 YFSETQ. The CDR3 here is CASSSGGGWVWGNTEAFF. In DNA, the CDR3 is TGCGCCAGCAGCTCCGGTGGGGGCTGGGTGTGGGGAAACACTGAAGCTTTCTTT.